This is a list of T cell receptor beta chains from one sample in a study of cytomegalovirus exposure and HLA in healthy donors. Some clones are missing from TCRdb's copy, which holds only in-frame ones; the method was immunoSEQ multiplex PCR. The table shows 150,000 to 200,000 clones, with more than 65% occurring only once. Sample: PBMCs. The receptors were sampled from a man in his fifties or sixties in good health and CMV-seropositive. Both conserved end residues are part of each CDR3. Each record gives: J gene, V gene, CDR3 protein.

j_call: TRBJ1-1; v_call: TRBV5-4; cdr3_aa: CASTNWGGTEAFF
j_call: TRBJ2-6; v_call: TRBV5-1; cdr3_aa: CATSGTREAGANVLTF
j_call: TRBJ2-5; v_call: TRBV5-1; cdr3_aa: CASREALYQETQYF
j_call: TRBJ2-5; v_call: TRBV7-8; cdr3_aa: CASSPEGTQYF
j_call: TRBJ2-7; v_call: TRBV18; cdr3_aa: CASSTQGSTEQYF
j_call: TRBJ1-2; v_call: TRBV6-5; cdr3_aa: CATEFHGYTF
j_call: TRBJ1-3; v_call: TRBV28; cdr3_aa: CASSLSGQSGNTIYF
j_call: TRBJ2-2; v_call: TRBV9; cdr3_aa: CASSVSKTGGANTGELFF
j_call: TRBJ2-3; v_call: TRBV7-6; cdr3_aa: CASSYGLGVDTQYF
j_call: TRBJ2-1; v_call: TRBV19; cdr3_aa: CASSRQGYEQFF